This TCR beta chain originates from a study of T-cell memory formation after mild COVID-19. Background on the study: Each donor largely had its own TCR clusters. Regarding the study as a whole: Largely, contracting CD4+ clones fell within CM and EM, and contracting CD8+ clones within EMRA. Clones contracting across day 15 to 85 had a balanced CD4/CD8 profile; later expanding clones leaned CD4+. Pre-infection memory carried some responding clones, suggesting that cross-reactive memory joined.

TCRdb independently ran MiXCR on the 5' RACE reads; one entry per CDR3 protein. Of roughly 610,000 distinct CDR3 sequences in the sample, about 18% were seen once. A note on this clonotype: The target antigen is unknown.

V was pared by 6 bases and J by 7 bases, with 16 bases between. Germline CDR1 DFQATT, CDR2 SNEGSKA (reference sequence). The CDR3 has 14 amino acids. The rearrangement links TRBV20-1 to TRBJ1-6; perhaps TRBD1 as D (5 bases). The TCR originated in an adult woman who had mild COVID-19 (a few samples of this study predate the infection). Cell type and time point are not known. The sample consisted of PBMCs or a T cell subset sorted from them (not recorded which). This chain's CDR3 is CSARSGHRNSPLHF. The DNA for the CDR3 is TGCAGTGCGAGATCAGGACACAGGAATTCACCCCTCCACTTT.